Shown below are 10 T cell receptor beta chains from a single sample sequenced in a study of post-analysis software for immune sequencing data. Findings and caveats of the study: Controls showed lower frequencies than patients for 4 or 5 TRBV segments, and TRBV5-6, TRBV5-1 and TRBV20-1 were among these.

No antigen has been assigned to these receptors. Unique molecular identifiers featured in each of the TCR beta cDNA libraries. TCRdb used MiXCR to reprocess the PCR reads, holding one entry per CDR3 protein. The table records about 820,000 distinct CDR3 sequences, around 53% of them present only once. The sample comprised blood. The receptors originated from a girl aged 10-17 years with multiple sclerosis.

This clonotype was counted only a few times. The chain carries TRBV7-3 and TRBJ1-1, with D possibly TRBD1 on 5 matching bases. CDR3 length: 16 residues. Germline loops: CDR1 SGHTA, CDR2 FQGTGA. With 5 bases removed from V and 0 bases from J, the gap between germline ends came to 16 bases. The CDR3 nucleotides are TGTGCCAGCAGCCCAGGTCAGGGATCCCTGAACACTGAAGCTTTCTTT. Translation gives CASSPGQGSLNTEAFF.

In its sample, this clonotype was seen a few times. V usage is TRBV15 and J usage is TRBJ1-6; D uncertain. The CDR3 contains 17 residues. Trimming shortened V by 1 base and J by 0 bases, and 10 bases separated the two germline ends. Germline CDR1 and CDR2: LNHNV and YYDKDF (reference sequence). The DNA for the CDR3 is TGTGCCACCAGCAGAGCCCCGTCGGGCTCCTATAATTCACCCCTCCACTTT. This translates into CATSRAPSGSYNSPLHF.

Note on this clonotype: One end of the junction does not line up with germline, which may come from a read error. This rearrangement joins TRBV7-9 to TRBJ2-3; unclear D gene. This CDR3 is 15 amino acids long. Germline CDR1 reads SEHNR; CDR2 reads FQNEAQ (reference sequence). CDR3 sequence (DNA): TGTGCTAGCAGCTCCGGTGGACCTACCACAGATACGCAGTATTTT. Encoded protein: CASSSGGPTTDTQYF.

The V call is TRBV6-1, the J call TRBJ2-7, with D hard to call. V lost 4 bases to trimming and J lost 3 bases, with 19 bases between them. Germline CDR1 and CDR2: MNHNS and SASEGT. This CDR3 spans 16 amino acids. DNA for the CDR3: TGTGCCAGCAGTGTTTCCGGGTTCTCCGTCGTCTACGAGCAGTACTTC. The encoded protein is CASSVSGFSVVYEQYF.

This rearrangement joins TRBV7-6 to TRBJ2-1; 7 nucleotides align to TRBD2. The junction had 17 bases not matched to a gene; V was cut back by 2 bases and J by 1 base. The CDR3 is made up of 20 amino acids. CDR1 and CDR2 from the germline V gene are SGHVS and FNYEAQ. The CDR3 nucleotides read TGTGCCAGCAGCTTAATATCCCGCGGGCTAGCGGCGAGATCCTACAATGAGCAGTTCTTC. This codes for CASSLISRGLAARSYNEQFF.

The V call is TRBV29-1, the J call TRBJ2-7; tentatively, D is TRBD1 or TRBD2 (5 bases each). The CDR3 is 14 amino acids. Trimming took off 7 bases at V and 5 bases at J, with 21 bases between the two ends. CDR1 SQVTM and CDR2 ANQGSEA come from the germline V gene. Here the CDR3 DNA reads TGCAGCGGTACACCGGGACGTAAGCTCGACGAGCAGTACTTC. Residues: CSGTPGRKLDEQYF.

V and J are TRBV20-1 and TRBJ2-3; 9 bases fit TRBD2. Per the germline V gene, CDR1 is DFQATT and CDR2 is SNEGSKA (reference sequence). J was trimmed by 2 bases and V by 4 bases; bases with no gene match: 4. This CDR3 has 14 residues. The CDR3 spells CSAKSGGYTDTQYF. In DNA, the CDR3 is TGCAGTGCTAAGAGCGGGGGGTACACAGATACGCAGTATTTT.

This clonotype was detected only a few times. One end of the junction varies from germline; a read error may be responsible. This chain connects TRBV15 to TRBJ1-2, with 9 bases matching TRBD1. The CDR3 is 14 residues long. Germline V gene lookup returns CDR1 LNHNV and CDR2 YYDKDF (reference sequence). The CDR3 sequence is CTTSTGTGNYGYTF. In DNA, the CDR3 is TGTACCACCAGCACGGGGACAGGGAACTATGGCTACACCTTC.

The rearrangement joins TRBV15 to TRBJ1-3; no clear D gene. The CDR3 covers 15 residues. Germline V gives CDR1 LNHNV, CDR2 YYDKDF (reference sequence). V dropped 0 bases and J dropped 0 bases, with 6 bases sitting between them. CDR3 region: CATSRDQNSGNTIYF. In DNA, the CDR3 is TGTGCCACCAGCAGAGATCAAAACTCTGGAAACACCATATATTTT.

This clonotype showed up just a few times. This sequence joins TRBV12-3 or TRBV12-4 and TRBJ1-5, with D perhaps TRBD1 (5 bases). This CDR3 is built from 14 residues. V was clipped by 0 bases and J by 5 bases, with 8 bases between them. The CDR3 reads CASSLAGGDQPQHF. For the CDR3, the DNA is TGTGCCAGCAGTTTAGCGGGAGGGGATCAGCCCCAGCATTTT.